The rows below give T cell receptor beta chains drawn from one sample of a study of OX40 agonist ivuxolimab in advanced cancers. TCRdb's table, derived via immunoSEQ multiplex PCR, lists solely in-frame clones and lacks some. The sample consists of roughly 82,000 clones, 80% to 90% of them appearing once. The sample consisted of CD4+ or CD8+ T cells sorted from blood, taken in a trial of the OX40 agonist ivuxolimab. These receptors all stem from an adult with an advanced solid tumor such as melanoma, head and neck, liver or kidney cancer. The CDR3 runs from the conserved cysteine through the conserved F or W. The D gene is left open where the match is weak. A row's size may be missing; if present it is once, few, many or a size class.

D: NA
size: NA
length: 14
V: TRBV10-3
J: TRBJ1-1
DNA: TGTGCCATCAGTGAGTCGGCCAGTCTCGGAGAAGCTTTCTTT
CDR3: CAISESASLGEAFF

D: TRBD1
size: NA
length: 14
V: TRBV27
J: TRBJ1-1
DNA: TGTGCCAGCGCCCCCGGGACAGGTCACACTGAAGCTTTCTTT
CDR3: CASAPGTGHTEAFF

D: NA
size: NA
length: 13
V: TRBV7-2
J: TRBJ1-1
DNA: TGTGCCAGCAGCTTTGGTCGGAACACTGAAGCTTTCTTT
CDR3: CASSFGRNTEAFF

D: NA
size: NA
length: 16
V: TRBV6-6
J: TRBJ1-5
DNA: TGTGCCAGCAGTCAAGGCTCGGGGACTTTCAATCAGCCCCAGCATTTT
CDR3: CASSQGSGTFNQPQHF

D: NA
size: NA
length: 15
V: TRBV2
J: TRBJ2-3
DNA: TGTGCCAGCAAACTGGACTGGAGGGGCACAGATACGCAGTATTTT
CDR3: CASKLDWRGTDTQYF

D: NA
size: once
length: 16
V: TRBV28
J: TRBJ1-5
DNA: TGTGCCAGCAGTTTATTCAGCTTTTCGGGCAATCAGCCCCAGCATTTT
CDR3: CASSLFSFSGNQPQHF

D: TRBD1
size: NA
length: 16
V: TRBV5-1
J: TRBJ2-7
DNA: TGCGCCAGCAGCTTGGGGGGACAACAGGGGATCTACGAGCAGTACTTC
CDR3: CASSLGGQQGIYEQYF

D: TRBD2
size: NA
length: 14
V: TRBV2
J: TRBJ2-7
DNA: TGTGCCAGCAGTCGTCTAGCGGTCCCATCAGAGCAGTACTTC
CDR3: CASSRLAVPSEQYF

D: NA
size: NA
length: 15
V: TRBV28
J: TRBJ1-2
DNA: TGTGCCAGCAGTTTAGCGGACAGAGCTCTGACGGGCTACACCTTC
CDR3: CASSLADRALTGYTF

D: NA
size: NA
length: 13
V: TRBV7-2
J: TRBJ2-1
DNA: TGTGCCAGCCGGGACCCCCCTGGGAATGAGCAGTTCTTC
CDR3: CASRDPPGNEQFF

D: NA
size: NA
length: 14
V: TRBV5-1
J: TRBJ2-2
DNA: TGCGCCAGCAGCTTGCAGGGTTCCCCCGGGGAGCTGTTTTTT
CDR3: CASSLQGSPGELFF

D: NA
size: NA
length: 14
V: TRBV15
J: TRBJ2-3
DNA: TGTGCCACTTCCTACAGGCTACGCACAGATACGCAGTATTTT
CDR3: CATSYRLRTDTQYF

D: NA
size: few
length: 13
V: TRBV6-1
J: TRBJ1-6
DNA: TGTGCCAGCGCCAGACAGGTTCAGATGGCCCTCCACTTT
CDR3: CASARQVQMALHF

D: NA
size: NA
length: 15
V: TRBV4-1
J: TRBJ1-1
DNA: TGCGCCAGCAGCCAAGGGGGCATAGGGTGGACTGAAGCTTTCTTT
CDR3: CASSQGGIGWTEAFF

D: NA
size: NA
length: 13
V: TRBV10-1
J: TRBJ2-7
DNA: TGCGCCAGCAGTGAGGGAGTCTCCTACGAGCAGTACTTC
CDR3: CASSEGVSYEQYF

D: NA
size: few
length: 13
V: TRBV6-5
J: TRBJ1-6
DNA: TGTGCCAGCAAAGGGGGATGGGATTCACCCCTCCACTTT
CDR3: CASKGGWDSPLHF

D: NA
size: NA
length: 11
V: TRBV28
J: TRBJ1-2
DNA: TGTGCCAGCAGTTCGGGTTATGGCTACACCTTC
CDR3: CASSSGYGYTF

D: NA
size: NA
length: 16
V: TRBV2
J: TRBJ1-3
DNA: TGTGCCAGCAGTGTCCGGGGGGCGTTGGATGGAAACACCATATATTTT
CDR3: CASSVRGALDGNTIYF

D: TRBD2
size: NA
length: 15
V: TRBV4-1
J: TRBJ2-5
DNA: TGTGCCAGCAGCCAAGTGACTAGCGGTCAAGAGACCCAGTACTTC
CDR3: CASSQVTSGQETQYF

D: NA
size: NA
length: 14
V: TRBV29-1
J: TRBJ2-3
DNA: TGCAGCGTTGAAAGGCCGGCGGGCACAGATACGCAGTATTTT
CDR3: CSVERPAGTDTQYF

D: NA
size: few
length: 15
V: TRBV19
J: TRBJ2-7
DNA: TGTGCCAGTAGTACCCTCTCGCATGGGACCTACGAGCAGTACTTC
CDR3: CASSTLSHGTYEQYF

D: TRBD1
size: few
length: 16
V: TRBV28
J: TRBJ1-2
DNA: TGTGCCAGCAGACCTCCCGACAGGGGTCTTAACTATGGCTACACCTTC
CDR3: CASRPPDRGLNYGYTF

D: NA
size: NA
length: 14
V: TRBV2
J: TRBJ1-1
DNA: TGTGCCAGCACCCAGGACAGCTTGAACACTGAAGCTTTCTTT
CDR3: CASTQDSLNTEAFF

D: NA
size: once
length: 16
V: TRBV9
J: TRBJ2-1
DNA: TGTGCCAGCAGCCCTCGAAGGGGGAGGGCCTCGGATGAGCAGTTCTTC
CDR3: CASSPRRGRASDEQFF

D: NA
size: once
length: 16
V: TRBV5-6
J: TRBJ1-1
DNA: TGTGCCAGCAGCTCGCTTGACAGGCCCCTAAACACTGAAGCTTTCTTT
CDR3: CASSSLDRPLNTEAFF

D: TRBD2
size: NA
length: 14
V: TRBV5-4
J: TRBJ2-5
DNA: TGTGCCAGCAGCCTCAACGTAGCGGGAGAGACCCAGTACTTC
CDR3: CASSLNVAGETQYF

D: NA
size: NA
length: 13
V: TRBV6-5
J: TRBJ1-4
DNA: TGTGCCAGCAGTCCCGGGACACAGGAAAAACTGTTTTTT
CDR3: CASSPGTQEKLFF

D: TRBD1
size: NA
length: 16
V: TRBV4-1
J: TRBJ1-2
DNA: TGCGCCAGCAGCCGCAGCCGGGGACAGGGGGCCGGAGGCTACACCTTC
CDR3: CASSRSRGQGAGGYTF

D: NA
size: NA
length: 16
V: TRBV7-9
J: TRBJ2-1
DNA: TGTGCCAGCAGCCTTCGACCGCTGAGCTCCTACAATGAGCAGTTCTTC
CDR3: CASSLRPLSSYNEQFF

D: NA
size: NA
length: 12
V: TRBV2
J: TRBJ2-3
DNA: TGTGCCAGCCAGCGGGCCACAGATACGCAGTATTTT
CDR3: CASQRATDTQYF

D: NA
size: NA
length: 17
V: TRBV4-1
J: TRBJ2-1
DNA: TGCGCCAGCAGCCAAGGCGTTACCGCCTGGATTTACAATGAGCAGTTCTTC
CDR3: CASSQGVTAWIYNEQFF

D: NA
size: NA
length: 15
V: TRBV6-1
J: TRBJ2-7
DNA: TGTGCCAGCAGTGAACTGGGGGCGAGCTTAAGCGAGCAGTACTTC
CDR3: CASSELGASLSEQYF

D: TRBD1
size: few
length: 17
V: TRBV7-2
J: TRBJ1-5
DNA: TGTGCCAGCAGCCGCGGGGGAGGGGGCGATGGCAATCAGCCCCAGCATTTT
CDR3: CASSRGGGGDGNQPQHF

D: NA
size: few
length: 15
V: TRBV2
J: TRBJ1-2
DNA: TGTGCCAGCAGTGAAGATCCCCGACAGAACTATGGCTACACCTTC
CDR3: CASSEDPRQNYGYTF

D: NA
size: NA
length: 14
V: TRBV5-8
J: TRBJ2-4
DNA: TGTGCCAGCAGCTCCCGGACGGGGAAAAACATTCAGTACTTC
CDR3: CASSSRTGKNIQYF

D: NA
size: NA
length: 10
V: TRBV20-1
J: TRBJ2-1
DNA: TGCAGTGCTATGGGTAATGAGCAGTTCTTC
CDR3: CSAMGNEQFF

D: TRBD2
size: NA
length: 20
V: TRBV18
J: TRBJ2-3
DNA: TGTGCCAGCTCATCTACCTCACTAGCGGGGGGGCCCGCCATCACAGATACGCAGTATTTT
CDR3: CASSSTSLAGGPAITDTQYF

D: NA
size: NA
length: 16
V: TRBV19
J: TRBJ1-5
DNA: TGTGCCAGTAGTATCCCCTCGGGAGGGTTTGGCCAGCCCCAGCATTTT
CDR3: CASSIPSGGFGQPQHF

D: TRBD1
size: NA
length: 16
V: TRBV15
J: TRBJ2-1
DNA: TGTGCCACCAGCAGAGATGAGGGGGACAGGGCAAATGAGCAGTTCTTC
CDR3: CATSRDEGDRANEQFF

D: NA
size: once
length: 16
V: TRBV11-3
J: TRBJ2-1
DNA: TGTGCCAGCAGCTTAGGGTCGGTGAGCTCCTACAATGAGCAGTTCTTC
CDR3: CASSLGSVSSYNEQFF

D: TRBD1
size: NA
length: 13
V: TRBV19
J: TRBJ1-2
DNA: TGTGCCAGCCGACAGGGGATGATCTATGGCTACACCTTC
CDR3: CASRQGMIYGYTF

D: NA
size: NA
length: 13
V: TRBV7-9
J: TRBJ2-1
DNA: TGTGCCAGCGCGGGGAGCTCCTACAATGAGCAGTTCTTC
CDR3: CASAGSSYNEQFF

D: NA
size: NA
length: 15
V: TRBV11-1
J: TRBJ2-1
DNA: TGTGCCAGCAGCTTAGACCCCTACGTTGTGAATGAGCAGTTCTTC
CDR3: CASSLDPYVVNEQFF

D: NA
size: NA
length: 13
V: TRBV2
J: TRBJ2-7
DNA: TGTGCCAGCAGCGAGGGACTCTCCTACGAGCAGTACTTC
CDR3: CASSEGLSYEQYF

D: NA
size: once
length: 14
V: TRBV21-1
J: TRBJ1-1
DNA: TGTGCCAGCAGCAAAGCAGGCAGGGGCACTGAAGCTTTCTTT
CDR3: CASSKAGRGTEAFF

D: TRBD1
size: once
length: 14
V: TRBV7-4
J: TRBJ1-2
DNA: TGTGCCAGCACCGCGGACAGGGGCCGATTTTCCTACACCTTC
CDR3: CASTADRGRFSYTF

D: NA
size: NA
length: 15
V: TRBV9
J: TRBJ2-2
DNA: TGTGCCAGCAGCGTATCACAGGGAGAGAGGGGGGAGCTGTTTTTT
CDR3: CASSVSQGERGELFF

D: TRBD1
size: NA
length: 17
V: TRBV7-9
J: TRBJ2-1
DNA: TGTGCCAGCAGCCCCCCAAGCAGGGGGACAGGGGGTTATGAGCAGTTCTTC
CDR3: CASSPPSRGTGGYEQFF

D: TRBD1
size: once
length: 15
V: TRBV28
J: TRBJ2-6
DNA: TGTGCTACGGGACAGGGGGTAACTGGGGCCAACGTCCTGACTTTC
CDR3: CATGQGVTGANVLTF

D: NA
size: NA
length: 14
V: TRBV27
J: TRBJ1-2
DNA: TGTGCCAGCAGTTTACGGGTACAGTACGGCGGCTACACCTTC
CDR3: CASSLRVQYGGYTF